The entry that follows covers one T cell receptor (beta chain) sequence. Its antigen remains unknown. The PCR employed 60 Vbeta primers together with 13 Jbeta primers. Libraries were prepared by immunoSEQ multiplex PCR; TCRdb keeps only in-frame clonotypes and omits some of them. The data hold some 67,000 clones, with roughly 78% observed a single time. These data originate in a study of cytomegalovirus exposure and HLA in healthy donors. Study-wide points: Using a false discovery rate of 0.05, a later analysis showed that approximately 17,000 TCR beta sequences were associated with HLA alleles.

The germline V gene encodes CDR1 SSHAT and CDR2 FNYEAQ (reference sequence). V shed 1 base and J shed 5 bases, with 17 bases lying between them. The CDR3 is made up of 16 amino acids. The clonotype comes from a man aged 35 to 55 in good health and CMV-seronegative. Sequencing input: PBMCs. The rearrangement links TRBV7-7 to TRBJ2-5, with D maybe TRBD2 (7 bases). The CDR3 protein is CASSLELGGAYETQYF. In DNA form, the CDR3 reads TGTGCCAGCAGCTTAGAATTAGGGGGGGCTTACGAGACCCAGTACTTC.